This T cell receptor (beta chain) comes out of a study of cytomegalovirus exposure and HLA in healthy donors. Study-wide findings and caveats: HLA alleles showed associations with 16,951 TCR beta sequences in a later analysis, at a 0.05 false discovery rate. It was confirmed in vitro that a few of the CMV-associated chains were specific for CMV antigens.

Germline CDR1 and CDR2: SGHDT and YYEEEE. V was shortened by 2 bases and J by 0 bases, with 12 bases between the two germline ends. The CDR3 runs 16 residues. This clone was counted a few times. Its target is unknown. 13 Jbeta primers and 60 Vbeta primers were used for the PCR. Using immunoSEQ multiplex PCR, the repertoire was profiled, and TCRdb retains in-frame clones only, with some absent. The data show under 200,000 clones, about 80% seen once. Sequencing was performed on PBMCs. This TCR was sampled from a woman in her thirties or forties in good health and CMV-seronegative. V gene TRBV5-6 combines with J gene TRBJ2-1; D may be TRBD2 (7 bases). The CDR3 sequence is CASSLRGASSYNEQFF. DNA of the CDR3: TGTGCCAGCAGCTTACGGGGGGCGAGCTCCTACAATGAGCAGTTCTTC.